This entry lists 28 T cell receptor beta chains sequenced from one sample in a study of shared clonotypes between healthy human individuals. Terminally differentiated effector memory CD45RA+ cells were left out of the naive CD8 fraction, which was CD45RO-negative and positively selected for CCR7. Measured with immunoSEQ multiplex PCR; TCRdb has only the in-frame clones, and not every one. The sample shows about 2.1 million clones, around 93% of them seen only once. Sequencing input: naive CD8+ T cells from PBMCs. These receptors were taken from a man aged 18-30 years in good health. Some clones in this sample may be carry-over from other donors' samples.

The chain combines TRBV5-6 with TRBJ1-2, with no clear D. Deletions cut 3 bases from V and 5 bases from J, with 17 bases between. Germline CDR1 and CDR2: SGHDT and YYEEEE. This CDR3 has 15 amino acids. The CDR3: CASSSYGSWVYGYTF. Here the CDR3 DNA reads TGTGCCAGCAGCTCCTACGGGAGCTGGGTTTATGGCTACACCTTC.

This chain joins TRBV7-8 and TRBJ2-7, with TRBD1 matching over 11 bases. From germline, CDR1 is SGHVS and CDR2 FQNEAQ. The trim removed 5 bases at V and 3 bases at J, leaving 6 bases unmatched. The CDR3 totals 15 residues. The CDR3: CASSEDRGRGYEQYF. CDR3 DNA: TGTGCCAGCAGCGAGGACAGGGGGCGAGGCTACGAGCAGTACTTC. Full variable domain (rest looked up from reference TRBV7-8 and TRBJ2-7): GAGVSQSPRYKVAKRGQDVALRCDPISGHVSLFWYQQALGQGPEFLTYFQNEAQLDKSGLPSDRFFAERPEGSVSTLKIQRTQQEDSAVYLCASSEDRGRGYEQYFGPGTRLTVT.

This chain joins TRBV7-8 and TRBJ1-2, with 8 bases fitting TRBD1. Trimming at V came to 1 base and at J to 0 bases, leaving 10 bases not matched to a gene. This CDR3 spans 18 amino acids. Germline CDR1 reads SGHVS; CDR2 reads FQNEAQ. The CDR3 loop is CASSLVHPGTGSNYGYTF. The CDR3 region has the DNA TGTGCCAGCAGCTTAGTTCATCCGGGGACAGGCTCTAACTATGGCTACACCTTC.

The V call is TRBV6-5, the J call TRBJ1-1; D perhaps matches TRBD1 (6 bases). The CDR3 extends over 14 amino acids. Trimming cost V 6 bases and J 1 base, with 12 bases left between them. Per the germline V gene, CDR1 is MNHEY and CDR2 is SVGAGI. CDR3 sequence (DNA): TGTGCCAGCAGAGCGGGGGGGCCGAACACTGAAGCTTTCTTT. Translation: CASRAGGPNTEAFF.

The chain recombines TRBV15 with TRBJ1-4, with D perhaps TRBD1 (5 bases). CDR3 length: 15 residues. V was clipped by 0 bases and J by 8 bases, with 13 bases between them. In germline, CDR1 is LNHNV, CDR2 YYDKDF (reference sequence). CDR3 protein: CATSRDRGEGEKLFF. The DNA for the CDR3 is TGTGCCACCAGCAGAGATCGAGGGGAGGGGGAAAAACTGTTTTTT.

In this sample, this clone turned up a few times. The genes are TRBV28 and TRBJ2-1; 12 bases map to TRBD2. The ends lost 6 bases at V and 1 base at J; junction bases unmatched: 7. This CDR3 is 17 amino acids long. Germline V gene lookup returns CDR1 MDHEN and CDR2 SYDVKM. The CDR3 DNA reads as TGTGCCAGCAGAACCGGACTAGCGGGATTTTCCTACAATGAGCAGTTCTTC. It specifies CASRTGLAGFSYNEQFF.

The chain recombines TRBV6-1 with TRBJ1-2; no reliable D call. Germline CDR1 MNHNS, CDR2 SASEGT. V was clipped by 0 bases and J by 3 bases, with 11 bases between them. The length of the CDR3 is 15 residues. The CDR3 sequence: CASSEAVLRDYGYTF. The DNA of the CDR3 is TGTGCCAGCAGTGAAGCGGTATTACGGGACTATGGCTACACCTTC.

The CDR3 here is CASSKADRPPNTEAFF. The CDR3 nucleotides are TGTGCCAGCAGCAAGGCGGACAGACCTCCGAACACTGAAGCTTTCTTT. The rearrangement uses TRBV21-1 and TRBJ1-1; no DNA check was done on the table's D call, TRBD1. TRBV21-1 is a documented pseudogene. CDR3 size: 16 residues.

The chain uses TRBV5-6 and TRBJ2-7; maybe TRBD1 (6 bases). V was trimmed by 5 bases and J by 5 bases, leaving 14 bases between them. CDR1 SGHDT and CDR2 YYEEEE come from the germline V gene. The CDR3 covers 13 residues. This chain's CDR3 is CASSRDMLNEQYF. CDR3 coding DNA: TGTGCCAGCAGTCGGGACATGCTAAACGAGCAGTACTTC.

V and J are TRBV27 and TRBJ2-1; 9 nucleotides agree with TRBD1. The CDR3 spans 16 residues. The V gene end was trimmed by 2 bases and the J gene end by 5 bases; junction bases not matched to a gene: 7. The V gene's germline CDR1 is MNHEY and CDR2 SMNVEV (reference sequence). CDR3 coding DNA: TGTGCCAGCAGTTTACGGGGACAGGGAAGTGACAATGAGCAGTTCTTC. It translates to CASSLRGQGSDNEQFF.

The chain has TRBV18 and TRBJ1-1; no reliable D call. The CDR3 extends over 18 amino acids. The V gene's germline CDR1 is KGHSH and CDR2 LQKENI. Deletions cut 3 bases from V and 0 bases from J, with 20 bases between. CDR3 region: CASSPLGARQYMNTEAFF. CDR3 bases: TGTGCCAGCTCACCCTTGGGAGCCCGCCAATACATGAACACTGAAGCTTTCTTT.

DNA for the CDR3: TGTGCCAGCAGCTTACACCAGGGAATGACGAACACCGGGGAGCTGTTTTTT. Translation: CASSLHQGMTNTGELFF. The chain combines TRBV7-9 with TRBJ2-2, with D tentatively TRBD1 (5 bases). Germline lookup yields CDR1 SEHNR and CDR2 FQNEAQ (reference sequence). The CDR3 extends over 17 amino acids. Between the trimmed V and J ends, which lost 2 bases and 0 bases, there was a span of 13 bases.

V is TRBV19 and J is TRBJ2-7, with D perhaps matching TRBD1 (5 bases). The V and J ends lost 5 bases and 4 bases respectively, with 15 bases between them. Germline CDR1 is LNHDA and CDR2 is SQIVND (reference sequence). The CDR3 consists of 14 residues. The CDR3 is CASSGDSHHYEQYF. The CDR3 DNA is TGTGCCAGTAGTGGAGACAGCCACCATTACGAGCAGTACTTC.

The V gene is TRBV11-2, the J gene TRBJ1-1, with 8 bases fitting TRBD1. From germline, CDR1 is SGHAT and CDR2 FQNNGV. V shed 5 bases and J 1 base; nucleotides not matched to a gene: 6. This CDR3 is built from 15 residues. CDR3 region: CASSQSRGPNTEAFF. The CDR3 coding sequence is TGTGCCAGCAGCCAATCCAGGGGGCCGAACACTGAAGCTTTCTTT.

The V and J genes are TRBV7-2 and TRBJ1-1; a possible D gene is TRBD1 (6 bases). The ends were cut back, 5 bases at V and 1 base at J, with 14 bases in the middle. CDR1 is SGHTA and CDR2 is FQGNSA in the germline V gene. The CDR3 contains 15 residues. The CDR3 region has the DNA TGTGCCAGCAGCCCCACGACAGGAGCGAACACTGAAGCTTTCTTT. It codes for CASSPTTGANTEAFF.

Of note for this clone: The same CDR3 can be traced to other DNA sequences in this sample. The chain combines TRBV13 with TRBJ2-1; D perhaps matches TRBD2 (5 bases). The germline V gene has CDR1 PRHDT and CDR2 FYEKMQ (reference sequence). V was clipped by 0 bases and J by 5 bases, with 5 bases between them. The CDR3 consists of 13 residues. CDR3 protein: CASSLGGDNEQFF. The CDR3, as DNA: TGTGCCAGCAGCTTAGGCGGGGACAATGAGCAGTTCTTC.

The chain combines TRBV5-1 with TRBJ2-1; tentative D call: TRBD1 (5 bases). The germline V and J ends were trimmed by 0 bases and 8 bases, with 24 bases remaining between them. Germline lookup yields CDR1 SGHRS and CDR2 YFSETQ. The CDR3 has 18 residues. As DNA, the CDR3 is TGCGCCAGCAGCTTGGGGGTCTTAGGGGCACTTAGGCAGGATGAGCAGTTCTTC. Translation gives CASSLGVLGALRQDEQFF.

The rearrangement uses TRBV11-2 and TRBJ2-7, with 11 bases matching TRBD1. V shed 4 bases and J 3 bases; nucleotides not matched to a gene: 5. Germline V gene data show CDR1 as SGHAT and CDR2 as FQNNGV. CDR3 length: 15 amino acids. This chain's CDR3 is CASSSRDRGFYEQYF. The CDR3 DNA follows: TGTGCCAGCAGCTCCCGGGACAGGGGGTTCTACGAGCAGTACTTC.

This clone was seen only once. The chain employs TRBV11-2 and TRBJ1-2; 10 bases fit TRBD1. This CDR3 region has 13 residues. From germline, CDR1 is SGHAT and CDR2 FQNNGV. V lost 4 bases to trimming and J lost 6 bases; unmatched junction nucleotides: 2. Written as DNA, the CDR3 is TGTGCCAGCAGCTGGGGGACAGGGGATGGCTACACCTTC. Amino acids: CASSWGTGDGYTF.

The count of this clone is one. V and J are TRBV15 and TRBJ2-3, with D maybe TRBD2 (6 bases). There are 15 residues in the CDR3. The V and J ends lost 3 bases and 2 bases respectively, with 12 bases between them. Germline CDR1 is LNHNV and CDR2 is YYDKDF (reference sequence). The CDR3 loop is CATSRAGLYTDTQYF. The DNA of the CDR3 is TGTGCCACCAGCAGGGCGGGACTCTACACAGATACGCAGTATTTT.

The chain employs TRBV28 and TRBJ2-1; 8 bases align to TRBD2. The ends lost 2 bases at V and 7 bases at J; junction bases unmatched: 4. Germline V lookup: CDR1 MDHEN, CDR2 SYDVKM. The CDR3 covers 14 residues. The CDR3 reads CASSLGTRGNEQFF. The CDR3 DNA reads as TGTGCCAGCAGTTTAGGGACTAGAGGTAATGAGCAGTTCTTC.

V and J are TRBV27 and TRBJ2-3; D ambiguous. Germline V gene sequence: CDR1 MNHEY, CDR2 SMNVEV (reference sequence). The germline V and J ends were trimmed by 4 bases and 2 bases, with 16 bases remaining between them. This CDR3 comprises 16 residues. Written as DNA, the CDR3 is TGTGCCAGCAGTTCAGGATTCCTCGGTGCCACAGATACGCAGTATTTT. Protein product: CASSSGFLGATDTQYF.

This clone was counted a single time. The rearrangement links TRBV27 to TRBJ2-3; D gene ambiguous. The V gene lost 5 bases and the J gene lost 2 bases, with 17 bases spanning the gap. The CDR3 length is 16 residues. Germline V gives CDR1 MNHEY, CDR2 SMNVEV (reference sequence). The CDR3 region is CASSHLPIAPTDTQYF. The CDR3 DNA is TGTGCCAGCAGTCACCTGCCGATCGCACCCACAGATACGCAGTATTTT.

The chain recombines TRBV7-9 with TRBJ2-5, with D uncertain. Germline V lookup: CDR1 SEHNR, CDR2 FQNEAQ (reference sequence). The CDR3 spans 15 residues. V was pared by 1 base and J by 0 bases, with 9 bases between. This CDR3 is CASSLVWSDQETQYF. The CDR3 DNA is TGTGCCAGCAGCTTAGTATGGTCAGACCAAGAGACCCAGTACTTC.

CDR3 protein: CASSQRTSGSSTYNEQFF. CDR3 in DNA: TGCGCCAGCAGCCAGCGGACTAGCGGGAGCTCCACCTACAATGAGCAGTTCTTC. The chain links TRBV5-1 to TRBJ2-1; 13 positions agree with TRBD2. CDR3 length: 18 residues. CDR1 is SGHRS and CDR2 is YFSETQ in the germline V gene. V shed 4 bases, J shed 2 bases, and the junction held 9 bases outside the gene matches.

The V and J genes are TRBV9 and TRBJ2-2; D is unresolved. This CDR3 has 14 residues. Germline V CDR1 and CDR2: SGDLS, YYNGEE. Trimming cost V 2 bases and J 5 bases, with 10 bases left between them. The CDR3 DNA follows: TGTGCCAGCAGCGTTCCGACCCAGACCGGGGAGCTGTTTTTT. This encodes CASSVPTQTGELFF.

This chain links TRBV5-1 with TRBJ1-1; no reliable D call. V was cut by 7 bases and J by 0 bases, with 10 bases left in between. This CDR3 spans 13 amino acids. CDR1 is SGHRS, CDR2 YFSETQ, per germline. The CDR3 protein is CASAPWVNTEAFF. Written as DNA, the CDR3 is TGCGCCAGCGCCCCATGGGTGAACACTGAAGCTTTCTTT.

V usage is TRBV19 and J usage is TRBJ2-1; 9 positions agree with TRBD1. Unmatched junction bases numbered 9, after V lost 6 bases and J lost 6 bases. The germline V gene encodes CDR1 LNHDA and CDR2 SQIVND (reference sequence). The CDR3 length is 15 residues. For the CDR3, the DNA is TGTGCCAGTAGCCCCGGGACAGGGAGTTTCAATGAGCAGTTCTTC. Translated: CASSPGTGSFNEQFF. The entire variable domain, with the rest obtained from reference TRBV19 and TRBJ2-1, is as follows: DGGITQSPKYLFRKEGQNVTLSCEQNLNHDAMYWYRQDPGQGLRLIYYSQIVNDFQKGDIAEGYSVSREKKESFPLTVTSAQKNPTAFYLCASSPGTGSFNEQFFGPGTRLTVL.